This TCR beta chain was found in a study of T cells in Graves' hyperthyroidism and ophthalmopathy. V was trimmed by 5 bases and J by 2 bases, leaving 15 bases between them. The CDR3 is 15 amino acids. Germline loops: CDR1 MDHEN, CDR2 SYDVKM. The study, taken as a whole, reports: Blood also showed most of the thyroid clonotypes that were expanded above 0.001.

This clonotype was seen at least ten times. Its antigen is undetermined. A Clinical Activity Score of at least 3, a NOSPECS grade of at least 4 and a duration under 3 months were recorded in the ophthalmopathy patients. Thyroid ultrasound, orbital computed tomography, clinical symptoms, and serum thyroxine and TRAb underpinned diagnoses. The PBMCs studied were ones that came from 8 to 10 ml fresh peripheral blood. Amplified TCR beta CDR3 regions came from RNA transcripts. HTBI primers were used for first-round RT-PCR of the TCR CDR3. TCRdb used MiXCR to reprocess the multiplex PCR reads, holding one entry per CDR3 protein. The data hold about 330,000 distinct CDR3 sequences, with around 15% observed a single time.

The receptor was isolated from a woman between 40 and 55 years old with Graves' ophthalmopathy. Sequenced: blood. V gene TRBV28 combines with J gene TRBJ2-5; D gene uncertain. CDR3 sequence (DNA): TGTGCCAGCAGTCCACCCAGCCCCAGACAAGAGACCCAGTACTTC. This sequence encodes CASSPPSPRQETQYF.